This TCR beta chain originates from a study of identifying expanded T cells in peripheral blood. Sequencing used immunoSEQ multiplex PCR; TCRdb keeps in-frame clones, though not all of them. The table lists fewer than 85,000 clones, about nine tenths of them singletons, with approximately 3% in the top ten. In regard to this clone: No antigen is known for it.

Collection occurred without any documented infections or immune events in donors. Between the trimmed V and J ends, which lost 3 bases and 2 bases, there was a span of 11 bases. Germline CDR1 is LNHDA and CDR2 is SQIVND (reference sequence). The CDR3 has 14 residues. The study, taken as a whole, reports: Approximately two-week clone count variance significantly increased as total template count grew.

The sample consisted of blood. The genes are TRBV19 and TRBJ2-7, with D possibly called TRBD1 or TRBD2 (5 bases each). This TCR came from a person between 18 and 75 years old in good health. CDR3 amino acids: CASSMGRATYEQYF. The CDR3 nucleotides are TGTGCCAGTAGTATGGGACGGGCAACCTACGAGCAGTACTTC.